This T cell receptor beta chain originates from a study of chemoradiotherapy in HPV16-positive cancers. Study-level points and caveats: Non-HPV-specific T cells did not expand in tumors during treatment, whereas candidate HPV-specific clones and E7-related motifs did. Functional assays defining HPV-specific T cells used only a couple of HPV16-positive patients. For HPV16-positive patients, expanding HPV-responsive T cells associated with longer recurrence-free survival.

Libraries were prepared by immunoSEQ multiplex PCR; TCRdb keeps only in-frame clonotypes and omits some of them. The sample records 5,500 to 7,000 clones, 75% to 85% being singletons. Over chemoradiotherapy, repertoires were sampled more than once. The CDR3 extends over 15 amino acids. Germline loops: CDR1 MNHEY, CDR2 SMNVEV (reference sequence). V lost 3 bases and J lost 1, with 12 bases in between. This clone has only a few counts. Its antigen is as yet unknown. The receptor was derived from a human donor with HPV-associated anogenital cancer. The specimen was tumor tissue, collected from a patient who underwent chemoradiotherapy. This chain connects TRBV27 to TRBJ1-1; D call uncertain. The DNA of the CDR3 is TGTGCCAGCAGTTTTATTTGGGGAGCGAACACTGAAGCTTTCTTT. Its protein is CASSFIWGANTEAFF.